This T cell receptor (beta chain) was sequenced during a study of T cell responses to AZD1222 COVID-19 vaccine. Regarding the study as a whole: Repertoires were obtained solely post-peak T cell response.

Method: immunoSEQ multiplex PCR; TCRdb's copy keeps in-frame clones and lacks some. The sample consists of 120,000 to 150,000 clones, about 82% of them appearing once. The V gene's germline CDR1 is KGHDR and CDR2 SFDVKD. This CDR3 has 14 amino acids. The V gene end was trimmed by 7 bases and the J gene end by 5 bases; junction bases not matched to a gene: 3. With regard to this clone: The target antigen is unknown.

V is TRBV24-1 and J is TRBJ1-6, with 8 bases fitting TRBD1. The source material was peripheral blood, sampled 28 days after the second AZD1222 dose. The receptor comes from an adult who received the AZD1222 COVID-19 vaccine. CDR3 in DNA: TGTGCCACCAGCAGGGGGCCCGATAATTCACCCCTCCACTTT. It yields the protein CATSRGPDNSPLHF.